This TCR beta chain was captured by sequencing in a study of shared clonotypes between healthy human individuals. Across the study: Donors had three CD4 naive, three CD4 memory, two CD8 naive and one CD8 memory plate apiece.

Sequencing used immunoSEQ multiplex PCR; TCRdb keeps in-frame clones, though not all of them. The sample yields around 2.5 million clones, approximately 93% seen once. CDR1 is SGDLS and CDR2 is YYNGEE in the germline V gene. The V and J ends lost 0 bases and 5 bases respectively, with 11 bases between them. The CDR3 runs 14 residues. This sequence was found in a man aged 18-30 years in good health. Some clones in this sample may be carry-over from other donors' samples. The sequenced sample consisted of naive CD4+ T cells from PBMCs. The subset was: CD45RA+ positively selected. The chain links TRBV9 to TRBJ2-5; D call uncertain. CDR3 sequence: CASSVEVSPETQYF. CDR3 in DNA: TGTGCCAGCAGCGTAGAGGTTAGCCCGGAGACCCAGTACTTC.